The 29 T cell receptor beta chains below come from one sample, sequenced in a study of early T cells in non-severe SARS-CoV-2 infection. TCRdb re-called the 5' RACE reads through MiXCR, storing one row per CDR3 protein. The data contain 100,000 to 150,000 distinct CDR3 sequences, about 15% of them singletons. The sample consisted of whole blood. Receptors originate from an adult who was a healthcare worker with PCR-confirmed SARS-CoV-2 infection or an uninfected control (not recorded which).

This clonotype was counted only a few times. The chain couples TRBV4-1 to TRBJ1-5; D remains ambiguous. Germline V gene data show CDR1 as MGHRA and CDR2 as YSYEKL. The CDR3 spans 15 residues. Between the trimmed V and J ends, which lost 0 bases and 0 bases, there was a span of 6 bases. This chain's CDR3 is CASSQDGYSNQPQHF. In DNA, the CDR3 is TGCGCCAGCAGCCAAGATGGTTATAGCAATCAGCCCCAGCATTTT.

Ten or more counts support this clonotype. The V and J genes are TRBV11-2 and TRBJ2-1, with D possibly being TRBD1 or TRBD2 (5 bases each). The V end lost 1 base, the J end lost 13 bases, and 11 bases lay between the germline ends. Germline assignment: CDR1 SGHAT and CDR2 FQNNGV. The CDR3 contains 12 residues. CDR3 sequence: CASSLGGPAQFF. As DNA, the CDR3 is TGTGCCAGCAGCTTAGGGGGACCGGCCCAGTTCTTC.

This clonotype came up a few times. The chain couples TRBV12-3 or TRBV12-4 to TRBJ2-5, with D unresolved. Between the trimmed V and J ends, which lost 7 bases and 3 bases, there was a span of 6 bases. This CDR3 comprises 11 residues. The CDR3 reads CASTLEETQYF. In DNA, the CDR3 is TGTGCCAGCACCCTGGAAGAGACCCAGTACTTC.

This clonotype was found many times. The chain uses TRBV2 and TRBJ1-1; D not certain. The germline CDR1 and CDR2 sequences are SNHLY and FYNNEI. V was pared by 3 bases and J by 1 base, with 6 bases between. This CDR3 is 13 amino acids long. The CDR3 sequence is CASSELENTEAFF. As DNA, the CDR3 is TGTGCCAGCAGTGAGTTAGAGAACACTGAAGCTTTCTTT.

This clonotype was recorded a few times. The chain is built from TRBV6-4 and TRBJ2-7, with D uncertain. The germline gives CDR1 MRHNA, CDR2 SNTAGT. CDR3 length equals 11 residues. V was cut by 7 bases and J by 12 bases, with 16 bases left in between. CDR3 DNA sequence: TGTGCCAGCACCGTCTCTGAGAGGCGGTACTTC. This sequence encodes CASTVSERRYF.

This clonotype was seen a handful of times. This chain links TRBV3-1 with TRBJ1-6; D uncertain. Per germline, CDR1 LGHDT and CDR2 YNNKEL (reference sequence). Trimming pared 1 base from V and 7 bases from J, leaving 5 bases between. The CDR3 totals 13 residues. The CDR3 bases are TGTGCCAGCAGCCAAGGAGGCAATTCACCCCTCCACTTT. This encodes CASSQGGNSPLHF.

There are many counts of this clonotype. This chain connects TRBV5-1 to TRBJ1-6; D is unclear. The CDR3 contains 14 residues. V lost 0 bases, J lost 10 bases, and 11 bases lay in between. Germline V gives CDR1 SGHRS, CDR2 YFSETQ. CDR3 protein: CASSLGASGSPLHF. The CDR3 DNA follows: TGCGCCAGCAGCTTGGGGGCCTCGGGATCACCCCTCCACTTT.

This clonotype was seen ten or more times. This sequence joins TRBV7-2 and TRBJ2-7; either TRBD1 or TRBD2 may supply D (6 bases each). The germline V and J ends were trimmed by 5 bases and 0 bases, with 14 bases remaining between them. The CDR3 spans 15 residues. Germline V gene sequence: CDR1 SGHTA, CDR2 FQGNSA. As DNA, the CDR3 is TGTGCCAGCAGCGAGAGGGGGGCGAGCTCCTACGAGCAGTACTTC. This codes for CASSERGASSYEQYF.

V and J are TRBV12-3 or TRBV12-4 and TRBJ2-1; 7 bases align to TRBD2. The length of the CDR3 is 16 residues. V shed 7 bases and J 2 bases; nucleotides not matched to a gene: 11. CDR3 in amino acids: CASTHRGGNPYNEQFF. CDR3 bases: TGTGCCAGCACCCATCGCGGGGGAAATCCCTACAATGAGCAGTTCTTC.

This clonotype was detected a few times. J is TRBJ1-1 and V is TRBV20-1; 7 bases map to TRBD1. Germline values: CDR1 DFQATT, CDR2 SNEGSKA (reference sequence). V shed 6 bases and J 5 bases; nucleotides not matched to a gene: 6. This CDR3 contains 12 residues. The DNA for the CDR3 is TGCAGTGCCGACAGGGTTGGAACTGAAGCTTTCTTT. Its protein product is CSADRVGTEAFF.

This chain uses TRBV29-1 with TRBJ2-7, with D possibly matching TRBD2 (5 bases). The CDR3 extends over 13 amino acids. Looked up from germline, CDR1 is SQVTM and CDR2 is ANQGSEA. Trimming removed 6 bases from V and 0 bases from J, with 12 bases in between. The DNA of the CDR3 is TGCAGCGTGAGGGATTCAAGCTCCTACGAGCAGTACTTC. Translating it yields CSVRDSSSYEQYF.

This clonotype was picked up many times. J is TRBJ1-6 and V is TRBV7-9; maybe TRBD1 (5 bases). CDR3 size: 11 residues. CDR1 is SEHNR and CDR2 is FQNEAQ in the germline V gene (reference sequence). Trimming took 5 bases from V and 15 from J, leaving 11 bases between them. CDR3 amino acids: CASSTETVLHF. Written as DNA, the CDR3 is TGTGCCAGCAGCACCGAGACAGTCCTCCACTTT. Using reference TRBV7-9 and TRBJ1-6 for the parts outside the CDR3, the full variable domain is DTGVSQNPRHKITKRGQNVTFRCDPISEHNRLYWYRQTLGQGPEFLTYFQNEAQLEKSRLLSDRFSAERPKGSFSTLEIQRTEQGDSAMYLCASSTETVLHFGNGTRLTVT.

This clonotype was recorded many times. The rearrangement links TRBV3-1 to TRBJ1-2, with 7 nucleotides matching TRBD1. The J segment lost 4 bases and the V segment lost 6 bases, leaving 11 bases of the junction unmatched. CDR1 and CDR2 from the germline V gene are LGHDT and YNNKEL (reference sequence). The CDR3 length is 15 residues. CDR3 in amino acids: CASSRDRDYPYGYTF. CDR3 DNA: TGTGCCAGCAGTCGGGACAGAGACTATCCCTATGGCTACACCTTC.

The chain combines TRBV6-1 with TRBJ2-5; a possible D gene is TRBD1 (5 bases). The ends were cut back, 1 base at V and 3 bases at J, with 6 bases in the middle. CDR3 length: 13 amino acids. Germline CDR1 is MNHNS and CDR2 is SASEGT. The chain's CDR3 is CASSEGREETQYF. The CDR3 DNA reads as TGTGCCAGCAGTGAAGGCAGGGAAGAGACCCAGTACTTC.

This clonotype was observed at least ten times. This rearrangement joins TRBV19 to TRBJ2-1; a possible D gene is TRBD1 (6 bases). Per the germline V gene, CDR1 is LNHDA and CDR2 is SQIVND (reference sequence). Trimming pared 7 bases from V and 3 bases from J, leaving 19 bases between. There are 16 residues in the CDR3. CDR3: CASIRQAGSLYNEQFF. The DNA for the CDR3 is TGTGCCAGTATTCGACAGGCCGGATCTCTCTACAATGAGCAGTTCTTC.

The chain combines TRBV20-1 with TRBJ2-1, with 11 bases fitting TRBD2. Trimming removed 5 bases from V and 4 bases from J; junction bases left unmatched: 7. Looked up from germline, CDR1 is DFQATT and CDR2 is SNEGSKA (reference sequence). This CDR3 is 15 amino acids long. Here the CDR3 reads CSARRGLAVYNEQFF. The CDR3, as DNA: TGCAGTGCTCGGAGGGGACTAGCGGTTTACAATGAGCAGTTCTTC.

This clonotype has only a few counts. The V and J genes are TRBV4-1 and TRBJ1-1; tentatively, D is TRBD1 (6 bases). The CDR3 runs 14 residues. Germline CDR1 and CDR2: MGHRA and YSYEKL. Trimming removed 3 bases at V and 5 bases at J, with 13 bases between. The CDR3 spells CASSQTGKKTEAFF. The CDR3 DNA follows: TGCGCCAGCAGCCAGACAGGAAAGAAGACTGAAGCTTTCTTT.

This clonotype turned up a few times. The chain combines TRBV5-5 with TRBJ2-5, with a weak D call TRBD1 (5 bases). V lost 4 bases and J 8 bases, leaving 9 bases between the germline ends. CDR1 is SGHKS and CDR2 is YYEKEE in the germline V gene (reference sequence). The CDR3 is 11 amino acids. The CDR3 reads CASSADKTQYF. The CDR3 nucleotides read TGTGCCAGCAGCGCGGACAAAACCCAGTACTTC.

At least ten counts were recorded for this clonotype. The V call is TRBV2, the J call TRBJ2-1; no firm D call. The ends were cut back, 5 bases at V and 12 bases at J, with 23 bases in the middle. The germline CDR1 and CDR2 sequences are SNHLY and FYNNEI. The CDR3 spans 15 residues. As DNA, the CDR3 is TGTGCCAGCAGTCCCGAAGGGCTGGCTTCACTACTGCAGTTCTTC. Protein product: CASSPEGLASLLQFF.

The chain employs TRBV11-3 and TRBJ2-1, with D perhaps matching TRBD1 (5 bases). V was pared by 6 bases and J by 1 base, with 7 bases between. CDR3 size: 13 residues. The germline gives CDR1 SGHNT, CDR2 YENEEA. The chain's CDR3 is CASSPGSYNEQFF. Here the CDR3 DNA reads TGTGCCAGCAGTCCAGGGTCCTACAATGAGCAGTTCTTC.

This clonotype was seen only a few times. This chain links TRBV5-1 with TRBJ1-4; D gene unclear. This CDR3 contains 14 residues. Germline CDR1 is SGHRS and CDR2 is YFSETQ. With 0 bases removed from V and 5 bases from J, the gap between germline ends came to 8 bases. CDR3 nucleotide sequence: TGCGCCAGCAGCTTGGGGCCTGGAAATGAAAAACTGTTTTTT. Its translation: CASSLGPGNEKLFF.

This clonotype was detected only a few times. This chain joins TRBV4-2 and TRBJ1-2, with unresolved D. The CDR3 contains 14 residues. The germline CDR1 and CDR2 sequences are LGHNA and YNFKEQ. The V end lost 1 base, the J end lost 3 bases, and 9 bases lay between the germline ends. CDR3 bases: TGTGCCAGCAGCCAAGTTCTGGGATACTATGGCTACACCTTC. Its protein product is CASSQVLGYYGYTF.

In this sample, this clonotype turned up a few times. V usage is TRBV4-2 and J usage is TRBJ1-5; D ambiguous. Trimming pared 0 bases from V and 4 bases from J, leaving 10 bases between. The CDR3 extends over 15 amino acids. In germline, CDR1 is LGHNA, CDR2 YNFKEQ. CDR3 residues: CASSQDGSGNQPQHF. The CDR3 nucleotides read TGTGCCAGCAGCCAAGACGGGTCGGGGAATCAGCCCCAGCATTTT.

This clonotype was found a few times. The rearrangement uses TRBV5-1 and TRBJ2-3; 7 bases align to TRBD1. Germline V lookup: CDR1 SGHRS, CDR2 YFSETQ. Germline trimming cut 3 bases from V and 0 bases from J; bases unmatched to any gene: 7. The CDR3 extends over 16 amino acids. The CDR3 protein is CASSYLTTGSTDTQYF. DNA of the CDR3: TGCGCCAGCAGCTACCTAACGACAGGGAGCACAGATACGCAGTATTTT.

This chain links TRBV12-3 or TRBV12-4 with TRBJ1-2; D is ambiguous. Trimming took off 5 bases at V and 4 bases at J, with 11 bases between the two ends. The CDR3 extends over 13 amino acids. In nucleotides, the CDR3 is TGTGCCAGCAGTCCCGATTTAGGCTATGGCTACACCTTC. Protein sequence: CASSPDLGYGYTF.

This clonotype was counted only a few times. The chain uses TRBV5-1 and TRBJ1-6, with 9 nucleotides matching TRBD1. CDR1 is SGHRS and CDR2 is YFSETQ in the germline V gene. The CDR3 covers 16 residues. The ends lost 4 bases at V and 9 bases at J; junction bases unmatched: 11. The DNA of the CDR3 is TGCGCCAGCAGCGGAACAGGGGGCCCTTCGACTTCACCCCTCCACTTT. It codes for CASSGTGGPSTSPLHF.

This chain links TRBV6-1 with TRBJ2-7; the D gene is possibly TRBD2 (6 bases). CDR1 MNHNS and CDR2 SASEGT come from the germline V gene. This CDR3 has 15 residues. Between the trimmed V and J ends, which lost 7 bases and 11 bases, there was a span of 27 bases. The CDR3 is CASTPPGGRSVWEYF. CDR3 nucleotide sequence: TGTGCCAGCACCCCACCCGGGGGACGCAGTGTTTGGGAGTACTTC.

In this sample, this clonotype turned up a few times. The J gene is TRBJ2-5, the V gene TRBV7-3; D call uncertain. The CDR3 consists of 13 residues. Trimming removed 3 bases from V and 5 bases from J, with 10 bases in between. The germline V gene encodes CDR1 SGHTA and CDR2 FQGTGA. CDR3 region: CASSFTDEETQYF. The CDR3 DNA sequence: TGTGCCAGCAGCTTCACAGACGAGGAGACCCAGTACTTC. Full variable domain (remainder filled in from reference TRBV7-3 and TRBJ2-5): GAGVSQTPSNKVTEKGKYVELRCDPISGHTALYWYRQSLGQGPEFLIYFQGTGAADDSGLPNDRFFAVRPEGSVSTLKIQRTERGDSAVYLCASSFTDEETQYFGPGTRLLVL.

Only a few counts were recorded for this clonotype. In DNA form, the CDR3 reads TGTGCCTACCGCCGGGGAGGGCAGAACACTGAAGCTTTCTTT. Protein sequence: CAYRRGGQNTEAFF. The rearrangement joins TRBV30 to TRBJ1-1; the D is unclear. This CDR3 spans 14 amino acids. In germline, CDR1 is GTSNPN, CDR2 SVGIG (reference sequence). Trimming took 7 bases from V and 1 from J, leaving 16 bases between them.